Shown below are 14 T cell receptor beta chains from a single sample sequenced in a study of identical twins. Each CDR3 protein is one row after TCRdb ran MiXCR on the 5' RACE reads. The sample shows hundreds of thousands of distinct CDR3 sequences, 10% to 15% of them seen only once. The sample was also linked to a second study, of yellow fever vaccine responses in identical twins.

Source material: PBMCs. Receptors originate from a woman aged 18-30 years in good health.

This clonotype has a handful of counts. This chain connects TRBV21-1 to TRBJ2-7; the tabulated D call, TRBD2, remains unverified against the DNA. TRBV21-1 is classified as a pseudogene. This CDR3 is built from 14 residues. The CDR3 here is CASRCRGLVYEQYF. The CDR3, as DNA: TGTGCCAGCAGATGTAGAGGGCTCGTCTACGAGCAGTACTTC.

The rearrangement joins TRBV12-5 to TRBJ2-3; 11 bases map to TRBD1. The CDR3 has 15 residues. The germline V gene encodes CDR1 LGHNT and CDR2 FRNRAP. J was trimmed by 4 bases and V by 6 bases; bases with no gene match: 6. The CDR3 protein is CASGAGQGVSDTQYF. In DNA form, the CDR3 reads TGTGCTAGTGGAGCGGGACAGGGGGTCTCAGATACGCAGTATTTT.

There are a few counts of this clonotype. The rearrangement links TRBV28 to TRBJ2-7; 10 nucleotides agree with TRBD2. Germline V gene lookup returns CDR1 MDHEN and CDR2 SYDVKM. Trimming removed 4 bases from V and 1 base from J; junction bases left unmatched: 4. The CDR3 has 15 amino acids. CDR3 loop: CASSSPSGSSYEQYF. Written as DNA, the CDR3 is TGTGCCAGCAGTTCCCCTAGCGGGAGTTCCTACGAGCAGTACTTC.

This clonotype appeared a few times. The V call is TRBV5-1, the J call TRBJ2-7; possibly TRBD2 for D (6 bases). The CDR3 contains 17 residues. V was shortened by 4 bases and J by 0 bases, with 20 bases between the two germline ends. The germline CDR1 and CDR2 sequences are SGHRS and YFSETQ. Written as DNA, the CDR3 is TGCGCCAGCAGCGTTGTGGGGTGGGAGGCAGACTCCTACGAGCAGTACTTC. Encoded protein: CASSVVGWEADSYEQYF. Combining the CDR3 with reference TRBV5-1 and TRBJ2-7 gives the whole variable domain KAGVTQTPRYLIKTRGQQVTLSCSPISGHRSVSWYQQTPGQGLQFLFEYFSETQRNKGNFPGRFSGRQFSNSRSEMNVSTLELGDSALYLCASSVVGWEADSYEQYFGPGTRLTVT.

V is TRBV5-8 and J is TRBJ2-1; 9 bases map to TRBD1. In germline, CDR1 is SGHTS, CDR2 YDEGEE. The CDR3 extends over 15 amino acids. The junction had 10 bases not matched to a gene; V was cut back by 4 bases and J by 8 bases. This CDR3 is CASSPGTGYIDEQFF. The CDR3 nucleotides are TGTGCCAGCAGCCCAGGGACAGGGTATATCGATGAGCAGTTCTTC.

This clonotype has a count of ten or more. The rearrangement links TRBV2 to TRBJ2-3; D gene uncertain. Germline assignment: CDR1 SNHLY and CDR2 FYNNEI. This CDR3 has 16 residues. Trimming cost V 1 base and J 4 bases, with 15 bases left between them. The CDR3 DNA reads as TGTGCCAGCAGTGAAGAGCCGAGTCCCTGGCCAGATACGCAGTATTTT. It translates to CASSEEPSPWPDTQYF.

This clonotype was observed at least ten times. The rearrangement joins TRBV2 to TRBJ2-1; TRBD2 is a possible D gene (5 bases). Trimming pared 8 bases from V and 0 bases from J, leaving 17 bases between. CDR1 and CDR2 from the germline V gene are SNHLY and FYNNEI. The CDR3 covers 16 residues. CDR3 in DNA: TGTGCCAGCCAACTCGTGACTACAATCTCCTACAATGAGCAGTTCTTC. Translation gives CASQLVTTISYNEQFF.

This clonotype was seen at least ten times. The V call is TRBV6-1, the J call TRBJ2-1; 15 bases are a match to TRBD2. The CDR3 extends over 18 amino acids. With V trimmed by 6 bases and J by 2 bases, 8 bases remained unmatched. The V gene's germline CDR1 is MNHNS and CDR2 SASEGT. The CDR3 sequence is CASRAGTSGRRPYNEQFF. CDR3 bases: TGTGCCAGCAGGGCAGGGACTAGCGGGAGGCGCCCCTACAATGAGCAGTTCTTC.

The chain recombines TRBV10-2 with TRBJ2-5, with D unclear. Trimming left V 2 bases short and J 5 bases short, with 18 bases between. Germline values: CDR1 WSHSY, CDR2 SAAADI. The CDR3 has 16 amino acids. This CDR3 reads CASSETRTLDIETQYF. Written as DNA, the CDR3 is TGCGCCAGCAGTGAGACAAGGACCCTCGATATTGAGACCCAGTACTTC.

At least ten counts were recorded for this clonotype. V usage is TRBV5-1 and J usage is TRBJ2-3; 13 bases line up with TRBD2. Germline V gives CDR1 SGHRS, CDR2 YFSETQ. This CDR3 spans 17 amino acids. V dropped 4 bases and J dropped 2; count of bases not matched to a gene: 7. The CDR3 DNA sequence: TGCGCCAGCAGCATACTAGCGGGGGGGCACCCCACAGATACGCAGTATTTT. This encodes CASSILAGGHPTDTQYF.

This clonotype turned up a few times. This chain uses TRBV29-1 with TRBJ2-5; 9 positions agree with TRBD1. The germline CDR1 and CDR2 sequences are SQVTM and ANQGSEA. J gave up 5 bases and V 6 bases, and 10 bases lay outside the gene matches. This CDR3 comprises 14 residues. The CDR3 reads CSVGTGGAGETQYF. The CDR3 DNA reads as TGCAGCGTAGGAACAGGGGGCGCGGGGGAGACCCAGTACTTC.

CDR3 in DNA: TGCAGTGCTACAAGACTAGCGGGGGGCCTAGATACGCAGTATTTT. It encodes CSATRLAGGLDTQYF. This chain connects TRBV20-1 to TRBJ2-3; TRBD2 aligns across 13 bases. Germline trimming cut 4 bases from V and 5 bases from J; bases unmatched to any gene: 6. This CDR3 is 15 amino acids long. CDR1 and CDR2 (germline): DFQATT, SNEGSKA (reference sequence).

The V gene is TRBV2, the J gene TRBJ2-7; possible D gene TRBD1, 6 bases. The CDR3 is made up of 14 amino acids. V shed 3 bases and J shed 2 bases, with 11 bases lying between them. Germline values: CDR1 SNHLY, CDR2 FYNNEI. The CDR3 reads CASSDGQQAYEQYV. In DNA form, the CDR3 reads TGTGCCAGCAGTGACGGACAGCAAGCCTACGAGCAGTACGTC.

In this sample, this clonotype turned up a few times. The V call is TRBV5-1, the J call TRBJ2-1; 8 nucleotides align to TRBD1. The CDR3 runs to 15 residues. The V segment lost 0 bases and the J segment 9 bases; nucleotides outside the gene matches: 8. Germline CDR1 SGHRS, CDR2 YFSETQ. The CDR3 loop is CASSLVGQVGGEQFF. CDR3 sequence (DNA): TGCGCCAGCAGCTTGGTGGGACAGGTTGGCGGTGAGCAGTTCTTC.